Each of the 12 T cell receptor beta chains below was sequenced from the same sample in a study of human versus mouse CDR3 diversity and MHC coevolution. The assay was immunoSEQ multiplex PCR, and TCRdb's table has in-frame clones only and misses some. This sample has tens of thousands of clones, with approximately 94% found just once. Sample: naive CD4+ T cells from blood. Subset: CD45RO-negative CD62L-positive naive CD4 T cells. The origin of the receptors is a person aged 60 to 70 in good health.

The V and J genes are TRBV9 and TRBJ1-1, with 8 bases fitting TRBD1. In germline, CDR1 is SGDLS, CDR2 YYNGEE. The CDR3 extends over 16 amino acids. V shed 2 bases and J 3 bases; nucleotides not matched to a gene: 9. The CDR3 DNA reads TGTGCCAGCAGCGTCAGGGGGCGTATGCCGGACACTGAAGCTTTCTTT. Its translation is CASSVRGRMPDTEAFF.

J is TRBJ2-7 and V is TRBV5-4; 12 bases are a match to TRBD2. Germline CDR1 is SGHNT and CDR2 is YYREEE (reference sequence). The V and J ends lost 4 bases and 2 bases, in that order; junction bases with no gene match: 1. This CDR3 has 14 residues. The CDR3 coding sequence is TGTGCCAGCAGCAGGACTAGCGGGGCCTACGAGCAGTACTTC. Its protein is CASSRTSGAYEQYF.

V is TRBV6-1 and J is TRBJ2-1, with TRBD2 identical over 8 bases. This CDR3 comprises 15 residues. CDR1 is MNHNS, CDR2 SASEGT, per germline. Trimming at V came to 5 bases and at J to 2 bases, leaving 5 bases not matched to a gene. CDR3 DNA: TGTGCCAGCAGTTCTAGCGGGTCAACCTACAATGAGCAGTTCTTC. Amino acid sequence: CASSSSGSTYNEQFF.

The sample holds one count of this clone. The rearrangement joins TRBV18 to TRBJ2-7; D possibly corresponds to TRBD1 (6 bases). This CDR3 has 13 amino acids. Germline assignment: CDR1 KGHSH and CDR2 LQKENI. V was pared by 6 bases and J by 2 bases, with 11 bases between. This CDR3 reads CASSPGTTYEQYF. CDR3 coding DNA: TGTGCCAGCTCCCCCGGGACAACCTACGAGCAGTACTTC. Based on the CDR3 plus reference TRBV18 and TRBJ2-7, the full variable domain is NAGVMQNPRHLVRRRGQEARLRCSPMKGHSHVYWYRQLPEEGLKFMVYLQKENIIDESGMPKERFSAEFPKEGPSILRIQQVVRGDSAAYFCASSPGTTYEQYFGPGTRLTVT.

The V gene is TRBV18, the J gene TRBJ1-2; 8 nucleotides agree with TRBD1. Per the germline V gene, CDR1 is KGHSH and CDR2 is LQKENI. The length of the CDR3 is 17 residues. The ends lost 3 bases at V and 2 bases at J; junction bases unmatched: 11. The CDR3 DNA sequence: TGTGCCAGCTCACCCCGGACAGGGTACGACCAAAACTATGGCTACACCTTC. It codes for CASSPRTGYDQNYGYTF.

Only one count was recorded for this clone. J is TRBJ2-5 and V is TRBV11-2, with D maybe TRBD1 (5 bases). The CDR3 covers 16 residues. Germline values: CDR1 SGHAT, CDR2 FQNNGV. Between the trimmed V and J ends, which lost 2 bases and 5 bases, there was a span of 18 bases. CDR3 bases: TGTGCCAGCAGCTTAAATCCAGGGATCGAGGCGGAGACCCAGTACTTC. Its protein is CASSLNPGIEAETQYF.

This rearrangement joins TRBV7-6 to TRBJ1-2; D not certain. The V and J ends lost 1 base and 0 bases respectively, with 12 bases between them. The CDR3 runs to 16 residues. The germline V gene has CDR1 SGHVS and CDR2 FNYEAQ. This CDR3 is CASSLEPPGANYGYTF. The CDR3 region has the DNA TGTGCCAGCAGCTTAGAGCCACCCGGGGCTAACTATGGCTACACCTTC.

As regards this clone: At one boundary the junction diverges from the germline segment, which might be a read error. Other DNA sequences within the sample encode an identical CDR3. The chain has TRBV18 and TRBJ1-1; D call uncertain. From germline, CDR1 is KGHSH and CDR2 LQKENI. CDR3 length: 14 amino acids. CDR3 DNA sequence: TGTGCCAGCTCACCGTCCGGCGGCTACACTGAAGCCTTCTTT. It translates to CASSPSGGYTEAFF.

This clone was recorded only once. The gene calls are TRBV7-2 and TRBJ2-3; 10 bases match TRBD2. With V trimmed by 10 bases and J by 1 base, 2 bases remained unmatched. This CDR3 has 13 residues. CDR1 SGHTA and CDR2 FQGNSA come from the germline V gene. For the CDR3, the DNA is TGTGCCAAGCGGGAGGGCGGCACAGATACGCAGTATTTT. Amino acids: CAKREGGTDTQYF.

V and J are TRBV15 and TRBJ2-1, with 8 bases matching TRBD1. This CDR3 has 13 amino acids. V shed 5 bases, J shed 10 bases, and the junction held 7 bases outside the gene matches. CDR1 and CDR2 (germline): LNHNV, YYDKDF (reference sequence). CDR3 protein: CATSRNRQGEQFF. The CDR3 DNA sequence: TGTGCCACCAGCCGGAACAGACAGGGGGAGCAGTTCTTC. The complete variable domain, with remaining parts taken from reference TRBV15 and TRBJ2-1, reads DAMVIQNPRYQVTQFGKPVTLSCSQTLNHNVMYWYQQKSSQAPKLLFHYYDKDFNNEADTPDNFQSRRPNTSFCFLDIRSPGLGDTAMYLCATSRNRQGEQFFGPGTRLTVL.

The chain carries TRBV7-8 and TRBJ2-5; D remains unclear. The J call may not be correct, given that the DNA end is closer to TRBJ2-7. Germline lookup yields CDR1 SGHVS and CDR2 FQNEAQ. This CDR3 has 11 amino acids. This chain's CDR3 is CASSNLYEQYF. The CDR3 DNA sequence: TGTGCCAGCAGCAACCTGTACGAGCAGTACTTC.

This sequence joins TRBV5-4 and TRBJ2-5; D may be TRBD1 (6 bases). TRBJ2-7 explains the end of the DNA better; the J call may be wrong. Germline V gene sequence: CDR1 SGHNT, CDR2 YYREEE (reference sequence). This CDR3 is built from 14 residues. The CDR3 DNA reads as TGTGCCAGCAGCTTGGACAGGGCGATCTACGAGCAGTACTTC. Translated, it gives CASSLDRAIYEQYF.